This T cell receptor (beta chain) was captured by sequencing in a study of blood T cell repertoires in COVID-19. Study-wide background: Samples taken during acute and convalescent COVID-19 were collected in the United States, Italy and Spain.

The authors' processing: The authors estimated nucleated cell counts from reference gene primer amplification. Generated by immunoSEQ multiplex PCR, the TCRdb table keeps only in-frame clones and is missing some. V and J calls and clone size are copied from that table; D and trimming were computed from the DNA. Among about 380,000 clones listed, approximately 90% were seen once. Cohorts were assigned according to the clinical history that participants reported. Symptom resolution, clearance, or two negative PCRs marked the recovered donors of Cohort 3. Germline V lookup: CDR1 SNHLY, CDR2 FYNNEI. This CDR3 contains 14 residues. J gave up 1 base and V 8 bases, and 7 bases lay outside the gene matches.

J is TRBJ1-1 and V is TRBV2, with TRBD1 matching 7 bases. Sequenced material: PBMCs or T cells enriched from blood (not recorded which). The sequence was obtained from a woman between 18 and 29 years old who had recovered from COVID-19. The CDR3 DNA sequence: TGTGCCAGCCTAGGGGACAGATGGAACACTGAAGCTTTCTTT. Protein: CASLGDRWNTEAFF.